The 13 T cell receptor beta chains listed next were all sequenced from one sample in a study of blood T cells in healthy people across ages. The second PCR ran roughly 7 to 12 cycles with a sample-barcoded 5' primer and J-beta primers. MiXCR was run by TCRdb on the 5' RACE reads, yielding one entry per CDR3 protein. The table lists roughly 700,000 distinct CDR3 sequences, around 45% of them singletons. What was sequenced was blood. The receptor source for this set is an older woman in good health.

This rearrangement joins TRBV7-2 to TRBJ2-7; no clear D gene. From germline, CDR1 is SGHTA and CDR2 FQGNSA. Trimming pared 1 base from V and 0 bases from J, leaving 10 bases between. The CDR3 spans 15 residues. In DNA form, the CDR3 reads TGTGCCAGCAGCTTAGTCTGGCAGGCCTCCTACGAGCAGTACTTC. Translation: CASSLVWQASYEQYF.

The V gene is TRBV20-1, the J gene TRBJ2-5, with a possible D match to TRBD1 (7 bases). V lost 4 bases to trimming and J lost 11 bases, with 23 bases between them. Germline loops: CDR1 DFQATT, CDR2 SNEGSKA (reference sequence). This CDR3 is 14 amino acids long. CDR3 protein: CSAMTGRMNTEQYF. The CDR3 region has the DNA TGCAGTGCTATGACAGGGAGGATGAACACTGAGCAGTACTTC.

CDR3 DNA sequence: TGTGCCAGCAGCTCAGGAGACGGGGAGAACACTGAAGCTTTCTTT. Protein product: CASSSGDGENTEAFF. This rearrangement joins TRBV11-3 to TRBJ1-1, with D hard to call. The germline V gene has CDR1 SGHNT and CDR2 YENEEA. CDR3 size: 15 residues. Deletions cut 4 bases from V and 1 base from J, with 13 bases between.

This clonotype was picked up a small number of times. This sequence joins TRBV7-2 and TRBJ2-7; 11 bases are shared with TRBD1. The CDR3 runs 14 residues. V lost 5 bases and J lost 3; bases outside the gene matches: 3. CDR1 and CDR2 (germline): SGHTA, FQGNSA. CDR3 loop: CASSTGTGGYEQYF. Here the CDR3 DNA reads TGTGCCAGCAGCACCGGGACAGGGGGCTACGAGCAGTACTTC.

The chain uses TRBV4-3 and TRBJ1-1; no clear D gene. The CDR3 sequence is 14 residues long. Trimming cost V 1 base and J 1 base, with 7 bases left between them. Germline V gene data show CDR1 as LGHNA and CDR2 as YSLEER. CDR3 residues: CASSQVASNTEAFF. DNA of the CDR3: TGCGCCAGCAGCCAAGTCGCCTCGAACACTGAAGCTTTCTTT.

This clonotype was seen a handful of times. This chain links TRBV5-1 with TRBJ2-7, with D possibly TRBD2 on 6 matching bases. The CDR3 extends over 14 amino acids. Trimming shortened V by 4 bases and J by 3 bases, and 14 bases separated the two germline ends. Germline CDR1 is SGHRS and CDR2 is YFSETQ. Here the CDR3 DNA reads TGCGCCAGCAGCCTGGAGGGCCAAGTCTACGAGCAGTACTTC. This gives the protein CASSLEGQVYEQYF.

This rearrangement joins TRBV6-4 to TRBJ2-4; D is unresolved. Germline loops: CDR1 MRHNA, CDR2 SNTAGT. Trimming left V 2 bases short and J 0 bases short, with 8 bases between. CDR3 length: 15 residues. CDR3 residues: CASSDKGLAKNIQYF. The CDR3 region has the DNA TGTGCCAGCAGTGACAAAGGGCTAGCCAAAAACATTCAGTACTTC.

This clonotype was counted only a few times. This chain uses TRBV20-1 with TRBJ2-5; D assignment may be TRBD1 or TRBD2 (6 bases each). CDR1 and CDR2 (germline): DFQATT, SNEGSKA (reference sequence). The CDR3 runs to 14 residues. V was clipped by 5 bases and J by 5 bases, with 18 bases between them. This CDR3 reads CSASPRGREETQYF. The CDR3 region has the DNA TGCAGTGCTTCCCCCCGGGGGCGAGAGGAGACCCAGTACTTC.

This chain joins TRBV6-2 or TRBV6-3 and TRBJ2-7; 9 positions match TRBD1. In germline, CDR1 is MNHEY, CDR2 SVGEGT. The CDR3 contains 15 residues. The V and J ends lost 3 bases and 5 bases, in that order; junction bases with no gene match: 8. CDR3 amino acids: CASSYGWDRADEQYF. CDR3 sequence (DNA): TGTGCCAGCAGTTATGGTTGGGACAGGGCCGACGAGCAGTACTTC.

In its sample, this clonotype was seen many times. This chain connects TRBV7-6 to TRBJ2-7, with unresolved D. This CDR3 region has 13 residues. Per the germline V gene, CDR1 is SGHVS and CDR2 is FNYEAQ. Trimming removed 5 bases from V and 4 bases from J, with 12 bases in between. CDR3 sequence (DNA): TGTGCCAGCAGCCCAGACCTGGGGTACGAGCAGTACTTC. It yields the protein CASSPDLGYEQYF.

V usage is TRBV12-3 or TRBV12-4 and J usage is TRBJ2-7; the D gene is possibly TRBD2 (6 bases). The CDR3 has 12 amino acids. Trimming shortened V by 5 bases and J by 5 bases, and 10 bases separated the two germline ends. The CDR3 is CASSAGLNEQYF. The CDR3 DNA reads as TGTGCCAGCAGTGCGGGACTTAACGAGCAGTACTTC.

The chain combines TRBV7-2 with TRBJ2-5, with D possibly matching TRBD1 (6 bases). V was pared by 6 bases and J by 5 bases, with 16 bases between. CDR1 is SGHTA, CDR2 FQGNSA, per germline. CDR3 size: 14 residues. CDR3 nucleotide sequence: TGTGCCAGCAGGACCCACAGGGTGGGGGAGACCCAGTACTTC. Its translation is CASRTHRVGETQYF.

V gene TRBV20-1 combines with J gene TRBJ1-6; 7 bases are a match to TRBD1. V was clipped by 0 bases and J by 4 bases; unmatched bases: 12. The CDR3 runs 18 residues. CDR1 and CDR2 from the germline V gene are DFQATT and SNEGSKA (reference sequence). This CDR3 reads CSARDSWLTGFYNSPLHF. DNA of the CDR3: TGCAGTGCTAGAGATTCATGGCTGACAGGGTTTTATAATTCACCCCTCCACTTT.